Detailed here is one TCR beta chain. These data come from a study of T cells in Graves' hyperthyroidism and ophthalmopathy. Hyperthyroidism in the patients, aged 18 to 65, was newly diagnosed and under 2 months in duration. J gave up 2 bases and V 5 bases, and 2 bases lay outside the gene matches. CDR3 length: 15 amino acids. Per the germline V gene, CDR1 is GTSNPN and CDR2 is SVGIG (reference sequence). RNA transcripts yielded amplified TCR beta CDR3 regions. Primed by the HTBI set, a first-round RT-PCR was run on the TCR CDR3. Each CDR3 protein gets one entry after TCRdb re-called the multiplex PCR reads with MiXCR. The data show 540,000 or so distinct CDR3 sequences, about a sixth seen once.

Material: blood. The sequence was collected from a woman in her 30s with Graves' hyperthyroidism. This chain uses TRBV30 with TRBJ2-2; 13 bases map to TRBD2. The CDR3 coding sequence is TGTGCCTGGGGACTAGCGGGAGACAACACCGGGGAGCTGTTTTTT. Encoded protein: CAWGLAGDNTGELFF.